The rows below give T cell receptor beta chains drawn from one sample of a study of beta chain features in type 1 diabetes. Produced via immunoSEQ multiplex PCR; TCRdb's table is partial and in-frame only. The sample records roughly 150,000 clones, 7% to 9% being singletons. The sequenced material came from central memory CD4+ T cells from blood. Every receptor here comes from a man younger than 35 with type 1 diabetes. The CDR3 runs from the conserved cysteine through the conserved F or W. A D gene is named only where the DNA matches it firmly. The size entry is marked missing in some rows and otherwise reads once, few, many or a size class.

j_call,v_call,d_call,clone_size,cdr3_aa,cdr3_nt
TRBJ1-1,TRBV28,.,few,CASSRPAVLNTEAFF,TGTGCCAGCAGCCGCCCCGCGGTATTGAACACTGAAGCTTTCTTT
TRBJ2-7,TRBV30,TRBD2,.,CAWRRGSTFGGEQYF,TGTGCCTGGAGGCGCGGGAGTACTTTTGGTGGCGAGCAGTACTTC
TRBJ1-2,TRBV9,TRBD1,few,CASSVTGGAGGYTF,TGTGCCAGCAGCGTCACAGGGGGCGCGGGGGGCTACACCTTC
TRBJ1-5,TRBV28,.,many,CASSSDFNQPQHF,TGTGCCAGCAGTTCCGACTTTAATCAGCCCCAGCATTTT
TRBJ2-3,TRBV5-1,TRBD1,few,CASSLRDSRAGDTQYF,TGCGCCAGCAGCCTCAGGGACAGTCGCGCCGGGGATACGCAGTATTTT
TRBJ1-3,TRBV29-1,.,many,CSVRTDNGNTIYF,TGCAGCGTGCGGACAGACAATGGAAACACCATATATTTT
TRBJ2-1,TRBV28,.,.,CASSPPDAEQFF,TGTGCCAGCAGTCCTCCCGATGCGGAGCAGTTCTTC
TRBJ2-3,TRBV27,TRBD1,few,CASSPGTGNADTQYF,TGTGCCAGCAGTCCCGGGACAGGTAACGCAGATACGCAGTATTTT
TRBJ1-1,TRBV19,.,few,CASSIRGWRTEAFF,TGTGCCAGTAGTATCCGAGGGTGGAGAACTGAAGCTTTCTTT
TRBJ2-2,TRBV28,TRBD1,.,CASSYAGTGVTGELFF,TGTGCCAGCAGTTACGCCGGGACAGGGGTCACCGGGGAGCTGTTTTTT
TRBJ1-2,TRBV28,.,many,CASSFRGHYGYTF,TGTGCCAGCAGTTTTAGGGGCCACTATGGCTACACCTTC
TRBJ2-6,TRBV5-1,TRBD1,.,CASKSRDRGTGANVLTF,TGCGCCAGCAAGTCCCGGGACAGGGGTACTGGGGCCAACGTCCTGACTTTC
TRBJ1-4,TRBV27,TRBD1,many,CASSGLLRTGDEKLFF,TGTGCCAGCAGTGGCCTACTAAGGACAGGGGACGAAAAACTGTTTTTT
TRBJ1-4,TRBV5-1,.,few,CASSFLGGEKLFF,TGCGCCAGCAGCTTCCTGGGGGGTGAAAAACTGTTTTTT
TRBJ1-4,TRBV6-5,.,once,CASSYSSQGTNEKLFF,TGTGCCAGCAGTTACTCGAGTCAGGGAACTAATGAAAAACTGTTTTTT
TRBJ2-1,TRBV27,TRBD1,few,CASSPIGQGDSNEQFF,TGTGCCAGCAGTCCAATCGGACAGGGGGATAGCAATGAGCAGTTCTTC
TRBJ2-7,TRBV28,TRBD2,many,CASSLGLAGKSEQYF,TGTGCCAGCAGTTTAGGACTAGCGGGGAAATCAGAGCAGTACTTC
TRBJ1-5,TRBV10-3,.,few,CAISEPDQPQHF,TGTGCCATCAGTGAGCCTGATCAGCCCCAGCATTTT
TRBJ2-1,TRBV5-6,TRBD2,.,CASKTGLADNEQFF,TGTGCCAGCAAGACGGGACTAGCTGACAATGAGCAGTTCTTC
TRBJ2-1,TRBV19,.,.,CASSIAYSSYNEQFF,TGTGCCAGTAGTATCGCGTACAGCTCCTACAATGAGCAGTTCTTC
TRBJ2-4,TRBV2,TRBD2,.,CASSGLAGENIQYF,TGTGCCAGCAGTGGACTAGCGGGAGAAAACATTCAGTACTTC
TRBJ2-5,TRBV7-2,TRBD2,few,CASSLDGLAGVETQYF,TGTGCCAGCAGCTTAGATGGGCTAGCGGGGGTGGAGACCCAGTACTTC
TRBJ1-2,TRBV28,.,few,CASSLSHHGYTF,TGTGCCAGCAGTTTAAGCCATCACGGCTACACCTTC
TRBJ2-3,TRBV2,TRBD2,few,CASGGLAETDTQYF,TGTGCCAGCGGGGGACTAGCGGAAACAGATACGCAGTATTTT
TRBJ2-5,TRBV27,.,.,CASSVNGGETQYF,TGTGCCAGCAGTGTCAATGGGGGGGAGACCCAGTACTTC
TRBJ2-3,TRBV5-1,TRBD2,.,CASSGGGPTDTQYF,TGCGCCAGCAGCGGCGGGGGGCCCACAGATACGCAGTATTTT
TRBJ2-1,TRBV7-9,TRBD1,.,CASSLVGTGDNEQFF,TGTGCCAGCAGCTTAGTGGGGACAGGGGACAATGAGCAGTTCTTC
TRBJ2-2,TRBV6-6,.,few,CASTPTQNTGELFF,TGTGCCAGCACCCCGACTCAGAACACCGGGGAGCTGTTTTTT
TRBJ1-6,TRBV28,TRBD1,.,CASSQGQGYSPLHF,TGTGCCAGCAGTCAGGGACAGGGGTATTCACCCCTCCACTTT
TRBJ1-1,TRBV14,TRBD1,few,CASSYPGQLNTEAFF,TGTGCCAGCAGCTATCCGGGACAGCTGAACACTGAAGCTTTCTTT
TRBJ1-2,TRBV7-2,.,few,CASRRRGDGYTF,TGTGCCAGCCGGCGCAGGGGCGATGGCTACACCTTC
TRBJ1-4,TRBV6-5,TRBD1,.,CASSYGTGNEKLFF,TGTGCCAGCAGTTACGGGACAGGGAATGAAAAACTGTTTTTT
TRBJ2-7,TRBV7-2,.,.,CASSRMRDSREQYF,TGTGCCAGCAGCCGCATGAGGGATTCCCGGGAGCAGTACTTC
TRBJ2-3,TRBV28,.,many,CASRASGTDTQYF,TGTGCCAGCAGGGCTAGCGGCACAGATACGCAGTATTTT
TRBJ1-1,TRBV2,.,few,CASSQWGTTEAFF,TGTGCCAGCAGCCAGTGGGGCACCACTGAAGCTTTCTTT
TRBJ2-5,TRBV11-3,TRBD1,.,CASSSQGEQETQYF,TGTGCCAGCAGCTCACAGGGGGAGCAAGAGACCCAGTACTTC
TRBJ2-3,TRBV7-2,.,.,CASSTNRADTQYF,TGTGCCAGCAGCACCAATCGGGCAGATACGCAGTATTTT
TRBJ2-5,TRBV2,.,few,CASSREQETQYF,TGTGCCAGCAGCAGGGAACAAGAGACCCAGTACTTC
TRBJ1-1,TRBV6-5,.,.,CASRREWGNTEAFF,TGTGCCAGCAGGAGGGAGTGGGGGAACACTGAAGCTTTCTTT
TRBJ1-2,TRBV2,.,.,CASSVGGANYGYTF,TGTGCCAGCAGTGTGGGGGGAGCTAACTATGGCTACACCTTC
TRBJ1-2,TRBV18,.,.,CASSPADSSYGYTF,TGTGCCAGCTCACCAGCAGACTCCTCCTATGGCTACACCTTC
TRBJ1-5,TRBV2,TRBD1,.,CASTTTGGKGNQPQHF,TGTGCCAGCACCACGACAGGGGGCAAGGGCAATCAGCCCCAGCATTTT
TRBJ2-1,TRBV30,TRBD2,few,CAWSPGGAGGNNEQFF,TGTGCCTGGAGTCCGGGGGGAGCGGGAGGGAACAATGAGCAGTTCTTC
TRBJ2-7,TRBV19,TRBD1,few,CASSIGGRTGAHEQYF,TGTGCCAGTAGTATAGGGGGAAGGACAGGGGCCCACGAGCAGTACTTC
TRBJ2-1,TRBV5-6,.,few,CASSLLRGAAYNEQFF,TGTGCCAGCAGCTTGCTTCGGGGGGCGGCGTACAATGAGCAGTTCTTC
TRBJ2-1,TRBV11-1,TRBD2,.,CASSLFGLAGGRENEQFF,TGTGCCAGCAGCTTATTCGGGCTAGCGGGAGGCCGGGAGAATGAGCAGTTCTTC
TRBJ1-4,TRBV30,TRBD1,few,CAWSVSGGEKLFF,TGTGCCTGGAGTGTCTCAGGGGGTGAAAAACTGTTTTTT
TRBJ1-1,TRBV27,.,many,CASSLFRGTEAFF,TGTGCCAGCAGTTTATTTAGGGGTACTGAAGCTTTCTTT
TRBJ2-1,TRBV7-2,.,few,CASSLGQGGYNEQFF,TGTGCCAGCAGCTTAGGGCAGGGGGGATACAATGAGCAGTTCTTC
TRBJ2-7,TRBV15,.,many,CATSRGVAQGRGEQYF,TGTGCCACCAGCAGAGGAGTTGCGCAGGGGAGAGGCGAGCAGTACTTC
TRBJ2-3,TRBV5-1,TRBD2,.,CASSLDGGAGGSDTQYF,TGCGCCAGCAGCTTGGACGGGGGAGCGGGGGGGTCAGATACGCAGTATTTT